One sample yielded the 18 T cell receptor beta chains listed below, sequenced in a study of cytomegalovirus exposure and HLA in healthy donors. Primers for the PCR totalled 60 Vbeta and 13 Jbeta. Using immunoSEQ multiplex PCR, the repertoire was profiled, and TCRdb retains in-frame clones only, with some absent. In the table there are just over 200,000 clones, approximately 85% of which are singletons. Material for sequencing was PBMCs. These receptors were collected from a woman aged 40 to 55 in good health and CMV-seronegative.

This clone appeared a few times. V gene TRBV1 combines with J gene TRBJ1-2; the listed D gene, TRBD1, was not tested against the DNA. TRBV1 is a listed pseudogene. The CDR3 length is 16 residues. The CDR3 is CTSSQDHGQGNYGYTF. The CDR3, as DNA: TGCACCAGCAGCCAAGATCACGGACAGGGGAACTATGGCTACACCTTC.

CDR3 DNA: TGTGCCAGCAGCATAGGACAGAGAAACACCATATATTTT. It codes for CASSIGQRNTIYF. The gene calls are TRBV2 and TRBJ1-3; a weak D match, TRBD1 (6 bases). The CDR3 spans 13 residues. The V gene's germline CDR1 is SNHLY and CDR2 FYNNEI. V was cut by 6 bases and J by 5 bases, with 11 bases left in between.

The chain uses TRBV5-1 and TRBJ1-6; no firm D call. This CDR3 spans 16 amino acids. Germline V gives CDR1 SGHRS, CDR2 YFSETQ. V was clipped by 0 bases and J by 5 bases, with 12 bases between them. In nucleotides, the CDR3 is TGCGCCAGCAGCTTGGAGAGACGGACTGATAATTCACCCCTCCACTTT. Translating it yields CASSLERRTDNSPLHF.

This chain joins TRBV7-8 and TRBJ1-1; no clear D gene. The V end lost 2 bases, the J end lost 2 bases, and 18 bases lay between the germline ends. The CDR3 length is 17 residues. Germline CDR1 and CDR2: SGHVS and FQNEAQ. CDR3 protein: CASSLQALKTKNTEAFF. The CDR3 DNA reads TGTGCCAGCAGCTTACAGGCTCTTAAAACGAAAAACACTGAAGCTTTCTTT.

CDR3 sequence reads: CASSPPRETGSSNQPQHF. The CDR3 DNA is TGTGCCAGCAGCCCACCCCGGGAGACAGGGAGCAGCAATCAGCCCCAGCATTTT. The chain is built from TRBV28 and TRBJ1-5; TRBD1 agrees at 7 bases. Germline V CDR1 and CDR2: MDHEN, SYDVKM. J was trimmed by 1 base and V by 6 bases; bases with no gene match: 15. CDR3 length: 18 amino acids.

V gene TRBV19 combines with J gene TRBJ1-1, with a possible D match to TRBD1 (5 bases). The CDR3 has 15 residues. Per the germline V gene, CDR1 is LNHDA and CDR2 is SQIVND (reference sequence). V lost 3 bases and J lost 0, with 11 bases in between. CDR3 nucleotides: TGTGCCAGTAGTATGGTACGGGGGTTGAACACTGAAGCTTTCTTT. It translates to CASSMVRGLNTEAFF. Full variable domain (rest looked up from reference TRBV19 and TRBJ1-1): DGGITQSPKYLFRKEGQNVTLSCEQNLNHDAMYWYRQDPGQGLRLIYYSQIVNDFQKGDIAEGYSVSREKKESFPLTVTSAQKNPTAFYLCASSMVRGLNTEAFFGQGTRLTVV.

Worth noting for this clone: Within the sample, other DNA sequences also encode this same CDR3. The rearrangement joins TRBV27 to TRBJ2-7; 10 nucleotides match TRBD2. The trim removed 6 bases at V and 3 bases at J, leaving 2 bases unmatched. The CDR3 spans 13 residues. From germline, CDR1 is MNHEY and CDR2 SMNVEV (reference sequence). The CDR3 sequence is CASSWTSGYEQYF. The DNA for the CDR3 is TGTGCCAGCAGCTGGACTAGCGGCTACGAGCAGTACTTC.

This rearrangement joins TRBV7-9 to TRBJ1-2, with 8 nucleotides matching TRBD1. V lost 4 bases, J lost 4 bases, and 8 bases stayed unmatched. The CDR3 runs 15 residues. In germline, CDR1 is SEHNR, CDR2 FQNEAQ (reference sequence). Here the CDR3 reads CASSSRDRRFYGYTF. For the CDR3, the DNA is TGTGCCAGCAGCTCTCGGGACAGGCGATTCTATGGCTACACCTTC.

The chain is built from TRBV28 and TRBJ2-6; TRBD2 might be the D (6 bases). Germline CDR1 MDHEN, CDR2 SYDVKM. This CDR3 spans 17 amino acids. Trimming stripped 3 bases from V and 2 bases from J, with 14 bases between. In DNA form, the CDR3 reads TGTGCCAGCAGTTTCGGCGGGGTTATTGCTGGGGCCAACGTCCTGACTTTC. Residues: CASSFGGVIAGANVLTF.

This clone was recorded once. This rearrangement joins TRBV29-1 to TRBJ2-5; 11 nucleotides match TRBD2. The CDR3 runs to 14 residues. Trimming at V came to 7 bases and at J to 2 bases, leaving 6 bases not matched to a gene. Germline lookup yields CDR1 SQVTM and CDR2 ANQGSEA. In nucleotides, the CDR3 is TGCAGCGCACCTACTAGCGGGAGTCAAGAGACCCAGTACTTC. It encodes CSAPTSGSQETQYF.

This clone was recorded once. CDR3 protein: CASSMRGYAEKSYEQYF. The CDR3 DNA sequence: TGTGCCAGTAGTATGCGGGGTTACGCCGAAAAAAGCTACGAGCAGTACTTC. The chain uses TRBV19 and TRBJ2-7; possibly TRBD2 for D (6 bases). The germline CDR1 and CDR2 sequences are LNHDA and SQIVND (reference sequence). Between the trimmed V and J ends, which lost 3 bases and 3 bases, there was a span of 21 bases. CDR3 length: 17 amino acids.

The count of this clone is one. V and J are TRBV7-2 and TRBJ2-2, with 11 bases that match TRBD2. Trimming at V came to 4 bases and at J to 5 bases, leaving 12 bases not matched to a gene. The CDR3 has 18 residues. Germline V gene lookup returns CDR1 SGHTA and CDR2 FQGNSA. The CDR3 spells CASSSLPLAGGRTGELFF. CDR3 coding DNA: TGTGCCAGCAGCTCACTCCCTCTAGCGGGAGGCAGGACCGGGGAGCTGTTTTTT.

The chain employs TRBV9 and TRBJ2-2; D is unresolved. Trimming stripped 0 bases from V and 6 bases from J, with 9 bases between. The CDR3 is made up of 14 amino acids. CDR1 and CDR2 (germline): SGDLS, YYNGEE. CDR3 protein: CASSVDQVPGELFF. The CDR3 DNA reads TGTGCCAGCAGCGTAGATCAGGTACCCGGGGAGCTGTTTTTT.

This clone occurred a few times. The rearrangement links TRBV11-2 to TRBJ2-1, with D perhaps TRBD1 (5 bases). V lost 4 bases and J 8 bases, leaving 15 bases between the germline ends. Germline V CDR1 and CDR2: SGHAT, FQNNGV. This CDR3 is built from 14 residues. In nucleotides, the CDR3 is TGTGCCAGCAGCTCCGCCTTTGGGGCCGATGAGCAGTTCTTC. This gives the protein CASSSAFGADEQFF.

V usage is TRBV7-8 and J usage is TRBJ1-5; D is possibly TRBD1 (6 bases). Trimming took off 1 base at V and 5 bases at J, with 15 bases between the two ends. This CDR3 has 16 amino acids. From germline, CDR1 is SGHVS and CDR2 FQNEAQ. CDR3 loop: CASSLGTASHDQPQHF. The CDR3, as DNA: TGTGCCAGCAGCTTAGGGACAGCTTCCCATGATCAGCCCCAGCATTTT. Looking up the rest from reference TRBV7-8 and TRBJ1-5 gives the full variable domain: GAGVSQSPRYKVAKRGQDVALRCDPISGHVSLFWYQQALGQGPEFLTYFQNEAQLDKSGLPSDRFFAERPEGSVSTLKIQRTQQEDSAVYLCASSLGTASHDQPQHFGDGTRLSIL.

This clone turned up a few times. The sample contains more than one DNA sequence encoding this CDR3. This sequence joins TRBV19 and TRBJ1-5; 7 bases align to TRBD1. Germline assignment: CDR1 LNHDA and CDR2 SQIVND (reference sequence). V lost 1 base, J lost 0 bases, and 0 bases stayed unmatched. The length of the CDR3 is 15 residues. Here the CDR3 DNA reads TGTGCCAGTAGTATAGGACAGGGTAGCAATCAGCCCCAGCATTTT. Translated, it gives CASSIGQGSNQPQHF.

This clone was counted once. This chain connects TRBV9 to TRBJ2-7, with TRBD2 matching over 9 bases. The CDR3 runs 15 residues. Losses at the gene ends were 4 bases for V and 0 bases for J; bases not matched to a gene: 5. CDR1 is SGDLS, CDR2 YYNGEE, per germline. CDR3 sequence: CASSPSSGSSYEQYF. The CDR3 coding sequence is TGTGCCAGCAGCCCCAGTAGCGGGAGCTCCTACGAGCAGTACTTC.

The CDR3 spells CASSLGGQASSGNTIYF. CDR3 nucleotides: TGCGCCAGCAGCCTGGGGGGGCAGGCGAGCTCTGGAAACACCATATATTTT. The chain is built from TRBV4-1 and TRBJ1-3, with D perhaps matching TRBD1 (6 bases). CDR3 length equals 17 residues. Germline V gives CDR1 MGHRA, CDR2 YSYEKL. The V end lost 4 bases, the J end lost 0 bases, and 16 bases lay between the germline ends.